This entry features one T cell receptor beta chain sequence. Trimming removed 0 bases from V and 2 bases from J, with 18 bases in between. In germline, CDR1 is LGHDT, CDR2 YNNKEL (reference sequence). The CDR3 is made up of 18 amino acids. Study members were between about 18 and 89 years old and lived in some 26 US regions. Under the authors' procedure: Researchers report that nucleated cell counts were estimated from reference gene primer amplification. The protocol was immunoSEQ multiplex PCR, while the TCRdb copy is restricted to in-frame clones and leaves out a portion. V and J calls and clone size are those listed in that table; D and trimming were worked out from the DNA. The table has about 180,000 clones, over 75% seen once. These data belong to a study of blood T cell repertoires in COVID-19. Study as a whole: Acute-phase and convalescent COVID-19 samples originated in the United States, Italy and Spain. T cells, B-cell-depleted T cells, or PBMCs supplied cDNA or gDNA.

This chain connects TRBV3-1 (or the pseudogene TRBV3-2) to TRBJ2-3, with D possibly TRBD2 on 5 matching bases. The sequenced sample consisted of PBMCs or T cells enriched from blood (not recorded which). The origin of this receptor is a woman between 18 and 29 years old who had recovered from COVID-19. The CDR3 sequence is CASSQDFRTSLVTDTQYF. CDR3 DNA: TGTGCCAGCAGCCAAGATTTTCGGACTTCTCTCGTCACAGATACGCAGTATTTT.